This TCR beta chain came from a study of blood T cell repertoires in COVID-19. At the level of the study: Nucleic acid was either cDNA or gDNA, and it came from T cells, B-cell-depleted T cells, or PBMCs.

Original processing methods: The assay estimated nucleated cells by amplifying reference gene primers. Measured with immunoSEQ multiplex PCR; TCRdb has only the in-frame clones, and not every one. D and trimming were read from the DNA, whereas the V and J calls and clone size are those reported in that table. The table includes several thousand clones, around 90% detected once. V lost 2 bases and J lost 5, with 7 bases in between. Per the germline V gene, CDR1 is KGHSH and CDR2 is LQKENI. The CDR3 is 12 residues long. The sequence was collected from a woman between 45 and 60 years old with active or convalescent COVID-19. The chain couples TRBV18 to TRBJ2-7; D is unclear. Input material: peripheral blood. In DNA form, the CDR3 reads TGTGCCAGCTCACCATCCCGTGACGAGCAGTACTTC. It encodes CASSPSRDEQYF.